The following is a T cell receptor beta chain sequence with its context. Its antigen remains undetermined. Base-call qualities are not available, and no considerably larger clone is one nucleotide away. V loses 7 bases, J loses 6 bases, and the germline ends lie 6 bases apart. From the cysteine through the phenylalanine, the CDR3 covers 11 amino acids. Only the CDR3 portion is preserved as DNA: 33 bases, with reading frame beginning at the first base. Based on the germline V gene, the CDR1 and CDR2 sequences are SNHLY and FYNNEI. These data originate in a study of patients and donors after allogeneic stem cell transplantation (dated by TCRdb to about 2020). The library relied on RT-PCR. Reads for this sample came from a NextSeq 550. In-frame beta chains were kept once TCRdb had trimmed the public reads at Q25 with fastp and called clones with MiXCR. Rows with a matching CDR3 protein are joined into one entry that keeps the most common DNA and genes. This sample holds about 150,000 distinct CDR3 sequences; roughly two fifths were observed only once. The ten most abundant clones make up around 50% of the sample.

The specimen was blood, either unsorted or a sorted T cell fraction (not recorded which). Recombination linked TRBV2 to TRBJ2-2; TRBD1 is possibly the D segment (5 matching bases). The TCR sequence derives from a human donor who was either an allogeneic HSCT recipient or a stem cell or donor lymphocyte infusion donor (not recorded which). It is not recorded whose cells these are; they may come from a transplant donor. In nucleotide form, the sequence is TGTGCCAGCACAGGGCCCGGGGAGCTGTTTTTT. Translated, it reads CASTGPGELFF.